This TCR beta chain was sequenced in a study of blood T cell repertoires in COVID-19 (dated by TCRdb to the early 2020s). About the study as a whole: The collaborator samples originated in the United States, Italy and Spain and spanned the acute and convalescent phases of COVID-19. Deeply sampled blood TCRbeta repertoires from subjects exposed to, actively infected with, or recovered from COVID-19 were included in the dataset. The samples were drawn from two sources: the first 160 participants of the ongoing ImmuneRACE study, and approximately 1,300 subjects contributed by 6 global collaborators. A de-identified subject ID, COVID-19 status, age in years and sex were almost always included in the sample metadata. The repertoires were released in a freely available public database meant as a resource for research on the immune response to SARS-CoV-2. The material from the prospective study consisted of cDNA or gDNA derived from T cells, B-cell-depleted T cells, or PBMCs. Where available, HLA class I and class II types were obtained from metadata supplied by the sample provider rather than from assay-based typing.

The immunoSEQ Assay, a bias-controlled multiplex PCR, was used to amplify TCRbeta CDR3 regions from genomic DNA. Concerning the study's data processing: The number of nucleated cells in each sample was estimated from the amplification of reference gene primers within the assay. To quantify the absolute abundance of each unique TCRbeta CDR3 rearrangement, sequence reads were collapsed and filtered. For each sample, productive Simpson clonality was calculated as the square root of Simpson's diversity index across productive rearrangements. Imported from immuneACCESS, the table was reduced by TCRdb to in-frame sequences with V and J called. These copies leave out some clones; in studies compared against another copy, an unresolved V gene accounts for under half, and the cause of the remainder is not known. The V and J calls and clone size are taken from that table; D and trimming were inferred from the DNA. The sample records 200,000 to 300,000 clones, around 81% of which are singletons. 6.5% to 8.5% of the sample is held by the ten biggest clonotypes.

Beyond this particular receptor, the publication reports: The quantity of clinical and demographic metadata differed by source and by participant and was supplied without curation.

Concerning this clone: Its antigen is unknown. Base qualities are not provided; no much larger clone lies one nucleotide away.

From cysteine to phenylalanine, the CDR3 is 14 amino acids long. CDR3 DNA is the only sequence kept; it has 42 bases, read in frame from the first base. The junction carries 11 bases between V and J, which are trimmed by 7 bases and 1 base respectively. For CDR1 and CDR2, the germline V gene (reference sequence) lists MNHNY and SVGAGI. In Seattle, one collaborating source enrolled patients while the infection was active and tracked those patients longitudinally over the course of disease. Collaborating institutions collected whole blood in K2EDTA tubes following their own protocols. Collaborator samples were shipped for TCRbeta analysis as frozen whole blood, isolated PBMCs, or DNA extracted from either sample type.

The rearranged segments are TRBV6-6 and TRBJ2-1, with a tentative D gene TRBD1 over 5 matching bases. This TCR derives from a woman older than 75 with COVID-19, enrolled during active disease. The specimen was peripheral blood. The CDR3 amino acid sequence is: CASKGAESYNEQFF. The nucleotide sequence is TGTGCCAGCAAAGGGGCCGAGTCCTACAATGAGCAGTTCTTC.